The T cell receptor (beta chain) described here comes from a study of shared clonotypes between healthy human individuals. Trimming took 0 bases from V and 4 from J, leaving 17 bases between them. Germline loops: CDR1 WNHNN, CDR2 SYGVQD (reference sequence). This CDR3 comprises 17 residues. Clones were sequenced by immunoSEQ multiplex PCR, and TCRdb holds only the in-frame ones, with some missing. The table has 2 million to 2.5 million clones, about nine tenths seen once. Sequences were obtained from naive CD4+ T cells from PBMCs. Noted subset: CD45RA+ positively selected. V and J are TRBV10-1 and TRBJ2-3; either TRBD1 or TRBD2 may supply D (5 bases each). This TCR was sampled from a man younger than 30 in good health. Some clones in this sample may be carry-over from other donors' samples. The CDR3 sequence is CASSESGLSLGPDTQYF. CDR3 DNA sequence: TGCGCCAGCAGTGAGTCAGGACTGTCCTTGGGGCCAGATACGCAGTATTTT.